This T cell receptor (beta chain) was sequenced during a study of shared clonotypes between healthy human individuals. Study results and limitations: It was the few donors that limited the genetic and exposure-history diversity represented.

Germline CDR1 reads SGHTA; CDR2 reads FQGTGA. This CDR3 has 14 amino acids. Participating donors were healthy, HIV-negative adults free of recent acute infections or vaccinations. Only a few counts were recorded for this clone. Its antigen is unidentified. The junction departs from germline at one end; a sequencing error may be responsible. Assay runs were performed at deep level. Genomic DNA of each subset was evenly split across several immunoSEQ plates. Some clones are missing from TCRdb's copy, which holds only in-frame ones; the method was immunoSEQ multiplex PCR. Among 2,500,000 or so clones, around 90% were seen once, and the ten largest hold more than 0.35%.

The TCR was taken from a man aged 18 to 30 in good health. Some clones in this sample may be carry-over from other donors' samples. Sequencing was done on a sample of naive CD4+ T cells from PBMCs. Documented subset: CD45RA+ positively selected. The chain combines TRBV7-3 with TRBJ1-1; 7 nucleotides align to TRBD1. CDR3 protein: CASSITGASTEAFF. CDR3 nucleotides: TGTGCCAGCAGCATAACAGGGGCGAGCACTGAAGCTTTCTTT.